Presented here are 6 T cell receptor beta chains from one specimen sequenced in a study of technical replicates of blood from four donors. Clones were sequenced by immunoSEQ multiplex PCR, and TCRdb holds only the in-frame ones, with some missing. The sample records tens of thousands of clones, around 94% being singletons. Sequenced: T cells isolated from PBMCs. Receptors originate from a human donor in good health.

V gene TRBV7-2 combines with J gene TRBJ1-5, with 9 bases fitting TRBD1. This CDR3 has 16 amino acids. After removal of 3 bases from V and 4 bases from J, the junction contained 7 bases not matched to a gene. Germline assignment: CDR1 SGHTA and CDR2 FQGNSA. The CDR3 is CASSFNRGLRNQPQHF. CDR3 in DNA: TGTGCCAGCAGCTTCAACAGGGGGCTGAGAAATCAGCCCCAGCATTTT.

This chain joins TRBV4-1 and TRBJ2-1; TRBD2 agrees at 10 bases. CDR1 is MGHRA, CDR2 YSYEKL, per germline. The junction had 11 bases not matched to a gene; V was cut back by 3 bases and J by 9 bases. The length of the CDR3 is 16 residues. CDR3 nucleotides: TGCGCCAGCAGCCAGGGGTTGATAGCGGGAGGTGGTGAGCAGTTCTTC. Its protein product is CASSQGLIAGGGEQFF.

V gene TRBV30 combines with J gene TRBJ1-4, with D tentatively TRBD1 (5 bases). Trimming took off 0 bases at V and 8 bases at J, with 13 bases between the two ends. Germline V CDR1 and CDR2: GTSNPN, SVGIG (reference sequence). This CDR3 has 14 amino acids. Written as DNA, the CDR3 is TGTGCCTGGAGTGTACCGGACACGGGCGAAAAACTGTTTTTT. Protein sequence: CAWSVPDTGEKLFF.

The chain couples TRBV5-4 to TRBJ1-1; D might be TRBD1 (5 bases). Germline CDR1 SGHNT, CDR2 YYREEE (reference sequence). This CDR3 is built from 13 residues. Trimming cost V 1 base and J 4 bases, with 8 bases left between them. CDR3 nucleotide sequence: TGTGCCAGCAGCTTGAAAGGGGTCACTGAAGCTTTCTTT. Residues: CASSLKGVTEAFF.

V gene TRBV2 combines with J gene TRBJ2-1, with D possibly being TRBD2 (6 bases). The CDR3 extends over 15 amino acids. Germline assignment: CDR1 SNHLY and CDR2 FYNNEI. The ends were cut back, 1 base at V and 1 base at J, with 8 bases in the middle. CDR3 sequence reads: CASSEGGASYNEQFF. CDR3 nucleotides: TGTGCCAGCAGTGAAGGCGGGGCGTCCTACAATGAGCAGTTCTTC.

The rearrangement joins TRBV6-1 to TRBJ2-3; 11 bases match TRBD1. V lost 6 bases and J lost 3; bases outside the gene matches: 5. CDR1 is MNHNS and CDR2 is SASEGT in the germline V gene. The CDR3 totals 15 residues. CDR3 residues: CASSSGTGGTDTQYF. The DNA for the CDR3 is TGTGCCAGCAGCTCCGGGACAGGGGGTACAGATACGCAGTATTTT.